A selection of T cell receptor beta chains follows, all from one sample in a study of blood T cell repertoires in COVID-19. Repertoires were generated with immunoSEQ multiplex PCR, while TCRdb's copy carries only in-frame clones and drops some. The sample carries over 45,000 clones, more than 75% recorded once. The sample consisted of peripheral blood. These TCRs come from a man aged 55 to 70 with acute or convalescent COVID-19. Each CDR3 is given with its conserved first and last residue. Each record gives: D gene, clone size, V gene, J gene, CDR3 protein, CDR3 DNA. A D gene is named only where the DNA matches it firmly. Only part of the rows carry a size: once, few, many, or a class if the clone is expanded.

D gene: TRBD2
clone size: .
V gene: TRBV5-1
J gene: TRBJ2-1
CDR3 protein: CASSSTSGGSNEQFF
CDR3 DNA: TGCGCCAGCAGCTCCACTAGCGGGGGCAGCAATGAGCAGTTCTTC

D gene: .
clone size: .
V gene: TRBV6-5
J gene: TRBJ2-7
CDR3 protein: CASIKSGAYEQYF
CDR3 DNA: TGTGCCAGCATTAAATCCGGGGCCTACGAGCAGTACTTC

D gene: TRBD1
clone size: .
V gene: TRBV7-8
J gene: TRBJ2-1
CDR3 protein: CASIPRQGTYNEQFF
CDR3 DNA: TGTGCCAGCATCCCCCGACAGGGTACTTACAATGAGCAGTTCTTC

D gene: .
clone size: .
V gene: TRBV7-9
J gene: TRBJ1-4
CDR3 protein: CASSLAGQMLGGKLFF
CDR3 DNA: TGTGCCAGCAGCTTAGCAGGACAGATGCTAGGCGGAAAACTGTTTTTT

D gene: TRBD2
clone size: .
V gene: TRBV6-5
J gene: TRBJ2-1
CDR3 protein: CAVFTSGNEQFF
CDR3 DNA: TGTGCCGTATTCACTAGCGGGAATGAGCAGTTCTTC

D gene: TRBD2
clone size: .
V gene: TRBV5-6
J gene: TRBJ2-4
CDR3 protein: CASSLVGSGGNIQYF
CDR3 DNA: TGTGCCAGCAGCTTGGTTGGTAGCGGGGGGAACATTCAGTACTTC

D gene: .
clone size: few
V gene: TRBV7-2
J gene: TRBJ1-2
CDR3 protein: CASSPVGAQTSYGYTF
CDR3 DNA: TGTGCCAGCAGCCCTGTGGGGGCTCAAACTAGCTATGGCTACACCTTC

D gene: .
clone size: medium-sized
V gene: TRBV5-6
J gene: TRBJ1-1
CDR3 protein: CASSLEVGGRGTEAFF
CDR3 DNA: TGTGCCAGCAGCTTGGAGGTCGGGGGGCGCGGGACTGAAGCTTTCTTT

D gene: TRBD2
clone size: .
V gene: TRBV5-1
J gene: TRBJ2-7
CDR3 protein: CASSLAGLAGYEQYF
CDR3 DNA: TGCGCCAGCAGCTTGGCAGGACTAGCGGGCTACGAGCAGTACTTC

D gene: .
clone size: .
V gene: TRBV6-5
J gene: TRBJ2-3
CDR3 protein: CASSYSSRLTTDTQYF
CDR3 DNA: TGTGCCAGCAGTTACTCGTCGCGACTTACCACAGATACGCAGTATTTT

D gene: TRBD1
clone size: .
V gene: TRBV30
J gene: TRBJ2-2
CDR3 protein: CACTEGQEFYGELFF
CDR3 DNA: TGTGCCTGCACCGAGGGACAGGAATTCTACGGGGAGCTGTTTTTT

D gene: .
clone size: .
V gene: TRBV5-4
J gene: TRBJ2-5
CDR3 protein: CASSTRTEETQYF
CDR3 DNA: TGTGCCAGCAGCACCAGGACAGAAGAGACCCAGTACTTC

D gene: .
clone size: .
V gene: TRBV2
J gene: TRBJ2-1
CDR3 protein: CASSQTRTANEQFF
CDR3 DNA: TGTGCCAGCAGCCAGACCAGGACAGCCAATGAGCAGTTCTTC

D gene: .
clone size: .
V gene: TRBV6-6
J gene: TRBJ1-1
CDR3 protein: CASSTLRGDTEAFF
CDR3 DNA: TGTGCCAGCAGTACACTCAGGGGAGACACTGAAGCTTTCTTT

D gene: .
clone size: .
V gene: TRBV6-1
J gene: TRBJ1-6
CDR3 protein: CASSGSGVRDNSPLHF
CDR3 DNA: TGTGCCAGCAGTGGTTCGGGGGTGAGGGATAATTCACCCCTCCACTTT

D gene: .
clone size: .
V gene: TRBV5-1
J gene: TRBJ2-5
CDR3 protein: CASSLRTDQETQYF
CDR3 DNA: TGCGCCAGCAGCCTAAGGACAGACCAAGAGACCCAGTACTTC

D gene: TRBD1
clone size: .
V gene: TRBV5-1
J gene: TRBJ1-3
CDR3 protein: CASSLDGSLTGAAGNTIYF
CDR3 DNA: TGCGCCAGCAGCCTGGACGGGAGTTTGACAGGGGCGGCGGGAAACACCATATATTTT

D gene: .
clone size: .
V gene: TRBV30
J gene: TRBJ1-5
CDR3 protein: CAWSVGTAGGGPQHF
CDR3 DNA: TGTGCCTGGAGTGTCGGGACGGCCGGGGGAGGGCCCCAGCATTTT

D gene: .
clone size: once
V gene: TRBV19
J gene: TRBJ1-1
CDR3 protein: CASSMARENTEAFF
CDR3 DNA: TGTGCCAGTAGTATGGCCAGGGAAAACACTGAAGCTTTCTTT

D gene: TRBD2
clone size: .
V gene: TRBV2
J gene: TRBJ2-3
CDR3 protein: CASSELAGGLVGTDTQYF
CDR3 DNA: TGTGCCAGCAGTGAGCTAGCGGGGGGGCTGGTCGGCACAGATACGCAGTATTTT

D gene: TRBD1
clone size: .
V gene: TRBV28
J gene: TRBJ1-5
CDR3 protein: CASTKGDRKSNQPQHF
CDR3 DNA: TGTGCCAGCACTAAAGGGGACAGAAAGAGCAATCAGCCCCAGCATTTT

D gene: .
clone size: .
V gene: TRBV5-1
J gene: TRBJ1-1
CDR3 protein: CASSRDPGEGYTEAFF
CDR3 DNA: TGCGCCAGCAGTCGAGACCCCGGGGAAGGTTACACTGAAGCTTTCTTT

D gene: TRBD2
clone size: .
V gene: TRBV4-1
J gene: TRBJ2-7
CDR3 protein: CASSPQAAGGPSYEQYF
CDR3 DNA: TGCGCCAGCAGCCCCCAGGCAGCGGGGGGGCCTAGCTACGAGCAGTACTTC

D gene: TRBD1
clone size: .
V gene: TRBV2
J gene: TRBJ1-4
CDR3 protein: CATSVLGTGGEKLFF
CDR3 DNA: TGTGCCACCTCCGTTCTCGGGACAGGGGGTGAAAAACTGTTTTTT

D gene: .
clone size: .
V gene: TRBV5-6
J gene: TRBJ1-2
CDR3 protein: CASSLIRLGQANYGYTF
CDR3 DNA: TGTGCCAGCAGCTTGATACGGTTAGGCCAGGCTAACTATGGCTACACCTTC

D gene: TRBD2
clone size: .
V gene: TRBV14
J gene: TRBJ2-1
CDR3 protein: CASSQVFGLAGAEQFF
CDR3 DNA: TGTGCCAGCAGCCAAGTGTTCGGACTAGCGGGCGCTGAGCAGTTCTTC

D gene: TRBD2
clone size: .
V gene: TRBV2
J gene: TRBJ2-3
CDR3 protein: CASSEAGTSEADTQYF
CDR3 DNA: TGTGCCAGCAGTGAAGCCGGGACTAGCGAAGCAGATACGCAGTATTTT

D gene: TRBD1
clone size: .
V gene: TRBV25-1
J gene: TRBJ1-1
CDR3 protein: CASSESDRTGDTEAFF
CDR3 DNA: TGTGCCAGCAGTGAATCAGACCGGACAGGGGACACTGAAGCTTTCTTT

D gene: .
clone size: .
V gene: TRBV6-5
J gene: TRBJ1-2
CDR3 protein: CASTREWNYGYTF
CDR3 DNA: TGTGCCAGCACGAGGGAATGGAACTATGGCTACACCTTC

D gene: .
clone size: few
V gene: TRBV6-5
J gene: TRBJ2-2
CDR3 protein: CASSYGLTDGELFF
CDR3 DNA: TGTGCCAGCAGTTACGGCCTGACAGACGGGGAGCTGTTTTTT

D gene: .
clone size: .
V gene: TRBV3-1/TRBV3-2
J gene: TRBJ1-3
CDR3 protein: CASSHRRGTGNTIYF
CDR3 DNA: TGTGCCAGCAGCCACCGGCGGGGTACCGGAAACACCATATATTTT

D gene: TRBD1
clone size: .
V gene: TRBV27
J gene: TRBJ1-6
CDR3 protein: CASSPRTGNSPLHF
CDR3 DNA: TGTGCCAGCAGTCCACGGACAGGGAATTCACCCCTCCACTTT